The rows below give T cell receptor beta chains drawn from one sample of a study of Graves' ophthalmopathy and Graves' hyperthyroidism. One entry per CDR3 protein results from TCRdb running MiXCR on the multiplex PCR reads. The sample lists around 1.1 million distinct CDR3 sequences; less than 45% were seen once. The sequenced material came from peripheral blood or thyroid tissue (not recorded which). These receptors were obtained from an adult man with Graves' hyperthyroidism. Each CDR3 is given without its conserved first and last residue. D genes are given only for firm matches. The listing skips clone size in some rows; elsewhere it reads once, few, many or a size class.

AWSVSYRGGETQY	few	13	TRBV30	NA
ASSLAFRGRTYGYT	many	14	TRBV11-2	TRBD1
SASGRSHEQS	NA	10	TRBV20-1	TRBD2
AIGTSGTGTQY	many	11	TRBV10-3	TRBD2
ASSSGLAGTPYEQY	NA	14	TRBV5-4	TRBD2
AISGLEVGTQY	NA	11	TRBV10-3	NA
ASSDEQGFNIQY	few	12	TRBV25-1	TRBD1
SARGEGYAYEQY	many	12	TRBV20-1	NA
ASSLAGVGEKLF	many	12	TRBV6-5	NA
ASSPTGTGAGEAF	NA	13	TRBV5-1	TRBD1
ASSPPVGLAGGPLEQY	NA	16	TRBV9	TRBD2
ASSEAYYTTEETQY	NA	14	TRBV6-5	NA
ASSLRGGYGYT	many	11	TRBV7-6	NA
ASSQETSEETQY	many	12	TRBV4-1	TRBD2
ASSFSEKLF	many	9	TRBV7-2	NA
ASSRTGQGGGYT	NA	12	TRBV7-9	TRBD1
ASSDQGRSGNTGELF	NA	15	TRBV2	NA
ASSQDREGETQY	many	12	TRBV9	NA
AIGTSTDTQY	NA	10	TRBV10-3	NA
ASGGWDFEETQY	many	12	TRBV6-1	NA
ATSRVGGTETQY	NA	12	TRBV15	NA
AWSVHPNTEAF	NA	11	TRBV30	NA
SVHRGPETQY	many	10	TRBV29-1	TRBD1
ASSYYSEVSGRFGELF	NA	16	TRBV12-3/TRBV12-4	TRBD2